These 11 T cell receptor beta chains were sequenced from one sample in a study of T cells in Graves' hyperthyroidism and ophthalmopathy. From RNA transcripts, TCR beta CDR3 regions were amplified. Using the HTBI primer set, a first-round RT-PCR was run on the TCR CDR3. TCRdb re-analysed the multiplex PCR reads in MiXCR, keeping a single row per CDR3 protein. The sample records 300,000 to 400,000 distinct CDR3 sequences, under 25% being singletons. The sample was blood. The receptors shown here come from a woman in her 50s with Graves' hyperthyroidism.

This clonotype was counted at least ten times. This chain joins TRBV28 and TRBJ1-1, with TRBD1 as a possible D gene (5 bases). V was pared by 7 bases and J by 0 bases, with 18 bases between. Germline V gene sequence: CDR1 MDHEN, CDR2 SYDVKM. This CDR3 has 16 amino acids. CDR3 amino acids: CASTPLSGRLNTEAFF. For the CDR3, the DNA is TGTGCCAGCACCCCACTCTCGGGACGGTTGAACACTGAAGCTTTCTTT.

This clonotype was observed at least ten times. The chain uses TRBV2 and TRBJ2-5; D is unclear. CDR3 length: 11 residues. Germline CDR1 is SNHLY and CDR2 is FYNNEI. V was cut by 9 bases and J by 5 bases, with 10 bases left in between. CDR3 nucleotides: TGTGCCAGAAAGGCTAAGGAGACCCAGTACTTC. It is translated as CARKAKETQYF.

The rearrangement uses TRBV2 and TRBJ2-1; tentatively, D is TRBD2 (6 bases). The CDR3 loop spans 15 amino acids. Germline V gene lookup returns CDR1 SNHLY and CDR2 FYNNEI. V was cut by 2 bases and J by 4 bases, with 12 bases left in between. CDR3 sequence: CASSEIGRSYNEQFF. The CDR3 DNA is TGTGCCAGCAGTGAAATCGGGAGAAGTTACAATGAGCAGTTCTTC. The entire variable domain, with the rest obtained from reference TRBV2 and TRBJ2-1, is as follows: EPEVTQTPSHQVTQMGQEVILRCVPISNHLYFYWYRQILGQKVEFLVSFYNNEISEKSEIFDDQFSVERPDGSNFTLKIRSTKLEDSAMYFCASSEIGRSYNEQFFGPGTRLTVL.

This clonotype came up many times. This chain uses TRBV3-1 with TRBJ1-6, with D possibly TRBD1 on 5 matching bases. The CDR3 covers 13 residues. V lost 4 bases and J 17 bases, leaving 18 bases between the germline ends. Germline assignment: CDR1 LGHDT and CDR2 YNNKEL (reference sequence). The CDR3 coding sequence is TGTGCCAGCAGCCTTACCATGGGGGACGCAATCCACTTT. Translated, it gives CASSLTMGDAIHF. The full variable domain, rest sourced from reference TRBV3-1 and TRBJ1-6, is DTAVSQTPKYLVTQMGNDKSIKCEQNLGHDTMYWYKQDSKKFLKIMFSYNNKELIINETVPNRFSPKSPDKAHLNLHINSLELGDSAVYFCASSLTMGDAIHFGNGTRLTVT.

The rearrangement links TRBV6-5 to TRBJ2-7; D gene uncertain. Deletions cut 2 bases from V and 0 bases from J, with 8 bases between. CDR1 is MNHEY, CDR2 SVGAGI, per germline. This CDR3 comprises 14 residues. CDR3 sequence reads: CASSYGVSSYEQYF. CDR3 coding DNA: TGTGCCAGCAGTTACGGGGTTAGCTCCTACGAGCAGTACTTC.

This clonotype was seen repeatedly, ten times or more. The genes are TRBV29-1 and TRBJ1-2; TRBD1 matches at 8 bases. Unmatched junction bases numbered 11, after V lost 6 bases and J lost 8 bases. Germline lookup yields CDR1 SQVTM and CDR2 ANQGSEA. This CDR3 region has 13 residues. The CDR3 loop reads CSVRTGPLRGYTF. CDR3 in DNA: TGCAGCGTCCGGACAGGGCCTTTGAGAGGCTACACCTTC.

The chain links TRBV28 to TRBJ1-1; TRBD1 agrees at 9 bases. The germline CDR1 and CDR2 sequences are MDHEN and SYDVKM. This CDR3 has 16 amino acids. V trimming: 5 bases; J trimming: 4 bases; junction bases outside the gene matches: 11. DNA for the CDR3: TGTGCCAGCAGTGAAGACAGGGGGGCCCCGGGCACTGAAGCTTTCTTT. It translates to CASSEDRGAPGTEAFF. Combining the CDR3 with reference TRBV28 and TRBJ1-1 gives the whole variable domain DVKVTQSSRYLVKRTGEKVFLECVQDMDHENMFWYRQDPGLGLRLIYFSYDVKMKEKGDIPEGYSVSREKKERFSLILESASTNQTSMYLCASSEDRGAPGTEAFFGQGTRLTVV.

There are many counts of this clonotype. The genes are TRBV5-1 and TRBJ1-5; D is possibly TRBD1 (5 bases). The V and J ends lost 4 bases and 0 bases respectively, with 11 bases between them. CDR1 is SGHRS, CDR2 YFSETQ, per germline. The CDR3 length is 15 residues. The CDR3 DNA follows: TGCGCCAGCAGCCCGGGACGGTATAGCAATCAGCCCCAGCATTTT. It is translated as CASSPGRYSNQPQHF. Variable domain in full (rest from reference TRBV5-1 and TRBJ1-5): KAGVTQTPRYLIKTRGQQVTLSCSPISGHRSVSWYQQTPGQGLQFLFEYFSETQRNKGNFPGRFSGRQFSNSRSEMNVSTLELGDSALYLCASSPGRYSNQPQHFGDGTRLSIL.

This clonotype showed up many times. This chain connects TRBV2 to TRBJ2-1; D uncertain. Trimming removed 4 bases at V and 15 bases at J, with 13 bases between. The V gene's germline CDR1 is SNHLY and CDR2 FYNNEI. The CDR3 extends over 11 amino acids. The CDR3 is CASSVGFLMFF. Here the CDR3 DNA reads TGTGCCAGCAGTGTTGGGTTCTTGATGTTCTTC.

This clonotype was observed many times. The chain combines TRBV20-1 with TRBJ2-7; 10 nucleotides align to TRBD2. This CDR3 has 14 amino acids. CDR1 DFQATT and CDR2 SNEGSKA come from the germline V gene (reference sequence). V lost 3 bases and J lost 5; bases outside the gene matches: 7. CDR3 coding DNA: TGCAGTGCTAGTCATACGGGGACTAGCGACGAGCAGTACTTC. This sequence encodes CSASHTGTSDEQYF.

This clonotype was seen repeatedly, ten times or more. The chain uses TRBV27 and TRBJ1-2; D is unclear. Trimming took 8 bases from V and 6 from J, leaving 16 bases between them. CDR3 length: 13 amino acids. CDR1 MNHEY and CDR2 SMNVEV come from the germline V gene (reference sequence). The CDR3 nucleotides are TGTGCCAGCTCCTCACACCGGATCAATGGCTACACCTTC. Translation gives CASSSHRINGYTF.